The 20 T cell receptor beta chains below all came from one sample that was sequenced in a study. Each CDR3 protein gets one entry after TCRdb re-called the RT-PCR reads with MiXCR. The profile shows hundreds of thousands of distinct CDR3 sequences, 12% to 15% of them singletons. The sequencing sample was made of memory CD4+ T cells from blood. Source of these receptors: a female donor in good health, serving as a healthy control.

The chain links TRBV18 to TRBJ2-7; tentatively, D is TRBD2 (6 bases). From germline, CDR1 is KGHSH and CDR2 LQKENI. The germline V and J ends were trimmed by 1 base and 0 bases, with 16 bases remaining between them. This CDR3 has 17 residues. CDR3 sequence reads: CASSPLALLATSYEQYF. The CDR3 nucleotides are TGTGCCAGCTCACCACTCGCTCTCCTAGCGACCTCCTACGAGCAGTACTTC.

In this sample, this clonotype turned up a few times. This chain uses TRBV12-3 or TRBV12-4 with TRBJ1-2, with 7 bases fitting TRBD1. This CDR3 comprises 18 residues. J lost 8 bases, V lost 4 bases, and 22 bases had no gene match. The CDR3 region is CASSSVPTFLDRSGGYTF. CDR3 in DNA: TGTGCCAGCAGTTCGGTCCCGACCTTCTTGGACAGGAGCGGGGGCTACACCTTC.

This clonotype has only a few counts. The J gene is TRBJ1-1, the V gene TRBV7-2; D not resolved. CDR3 length: 14 amino acids. CDR1 and CDR2 (germline): SGHTA, FQGNSA. Trimming took 5 bases from V and 0 from J, leaving 10 bases between them. CDR3 sequence: CASSPNGMNTEAFF. The DNA for the CDR3 is TGTGCCAGCAGCCCAAACGGGATGAACACTGAAGCTTTCTTT.

This clonotype was picked up many times. J is TRBJ2-7 and V is TRBV20-1; D gene unclear. The V gene's germline CDR1 is DFQATT and CDR2 SNEGSKA (reference sequence). The CDR3 totals 12 residues. The ends were cut back, 3 bases at V and 3 bases at J, with 9 bases in the middle. As DNA, the CDR3 is TGCAGTGCTAGGGCGTTTGGCTACGAGCAGTACTTC. Protein product: CSARAFGYEQYF.

This clonotype was counted a few times. The chain uses TRBV5-1 and TRBJ2-4; 11 bases line up with TRBD1. The CDR3 sequence is 15 residues long. The junction had 5 bases not matched to a gene; V was cut back by 3 bases and J by 6 bases. Germline V gives CDR1 SGHRS, CDR2 YFSETQ. The CDR3: CASSSGQGAGNIQYF. CDR3 bases: TGCGCCAGCAGCTCCGGACAGGGGGCGGGAAACATTCAGTACTTC.

The rearrangement links TRBV3-1 to TRBJ2-3, with a tentative D call TRBD1 (6 bases). Germline V lookup: CDR1 LGHDT, CDR2 YNNKEL (reference sequence). Trimming left V 4 bases short and J 0 bases short, with 11 bases between. CDR3 length: 15 amino acids. This chain's CDR3 is CASSRGGSSTDTQYF. DNA for the CDR3: TGTGCCAGCAGCCGAGGGGGATCTAGCACAGATACGCAGTATTTT.

This clonotype was observed a handful of times. The V and J genes are TRBV20-1 and TRBJ1-2; 11 bases align to TRBD1. Germline loops: CDR1 DFQATT, CDR2 SNEGSKA (reference sequence). Trimming took 0 bases from V and 3 from J; bases not matched to a gene: 6. CDR3 length: 16 amino acids. CDR3 nucleotides: TGCAGTGCTAGAGACCCGGGGACAGGGGGTTACTATGGCTACACCTTC. This encodes CSARDPGTGGYYGYTF.

The J gene is TRBJ2-7, the V gene TRBV7-2; D assignment may be TRBD1 or TRBD2 (5 bases each). The ends were cut back, 3 bases at V and 2 bases at J, with 14 bases in the middle. Germline CDR1 SGHTA, CDR2 FQGNSA. The CDR3 has 15 amino acids. CDR3 DNA: TGTGCCAGCAGCTTCGGCCGGGACGGGACCTACGAGCAGTACTTC. Protein sequence: CASSFGRDGTYEQYF.

This chain uses TRBV6-1 with TRBJ1-4, with 7 nucleotides matching TRBD1. J lost 7 bases, V lost 4 bases, and 9 bases had no gene match. CDR1 is MNHNS and CDR2 is SASEGT in the germline V gene. The CDR3 is 15 residues long. The CDR3 sequence: CASSGRQGSSEKLFF. DNA of the CDR3: TGTGCCAGCAGTGGAAGACAGGGCTCGAGTGAAAAACTGTTTTTT.

V gene TRBV12-3 or TRBV12-4 combines with J gene TRBJ2-7; D is possibly TRBD1 (5 bases). CDR3 size: 13 residues. The V end lost 3 bases, the J end lost 7 bases, and 13 bases lay between the germline ends. The CDR3 is CASSFVQGWEQYF. Here the CDR3 DNA reads TGTGCCAGCAGTTTCGTCCAGGGCTGGGAGCAGTACTTC.

In its sample, this clonotype was seen a few times. This chain connects TRBV20-1 to TRBJ2-4; perhaps TRBD2 as D (5 bases). The CDR3 covers 14 residues. The V end was cut by 5 bases, the J end by 3 bases, with 14 bases between. Germline V gene sequence: CDR1 DFQATT, CDR2 SNEGSKA (reference sequence). The CDR3 nucleotides read TGCAGTGCTCTACCCGCGGGTGGCAAAAACATTCAGTACTTC. Its protein product is CSALPAGGKNIQYF.

This clonotype was seen more than once but under ten times. This rearrangement joins TRBV28 to TRBJ2-7; D is tentatively TRBD1 or TRBD2 (6 bases each). Germline values: CDR1 MDHEN, CDR2 SYDVKM. With 2 bases removed from V and 2 bases from J, the gap between germline ends came to 10 bases. The CDR3 spans 14 residues. The CDR3 reads CASSLGGQTYEQYF. The CDR3 region has the DNA TGTGCCAGCAGTTTAGGGGGGCAAACCTACGAGCAGTACTTC.

This clonotype was seen a handful of times. One end of the junction does not line up with germline, which may come from a read error. V gene TRBV5-1 combines with J gene TRBJ1-5; the D gene is possibly TRBD1 (6 bases). The length of the CDR3 is 14 residues. The germline gives CDR1 SGHRS, CDR2 YFSETQ. Here the CDR3 DNA reads TGCGCCAGCAGCTTGGCTGGGGGCAAGCAGCCCCAGCATTTT. Translation gives CASSLAGGKQPQHF. Combining the CDR3 with reference TRBV5-1 and TRBJ1-5 gives the whole variable domain KAGVTQTPRYLIKTRGQQVTLSCSPISGHRSVSWYQQTPGQGLQFLFEYFSETQRNKGNFPGRFSGRQFSNSRSEMNVSTLELGDSALYLCASSLAGGKQPQHFGDGTRLSIL.

This clonotype came up many times. V and J are TRBV12-3 or TRBV12-4 and TRBJ1-2; D is unclear. V lost 7 bases, J lost 8 bases, and 14 bases lay in between. The CDR3 consists of 12 residues. Here the CDR3 reads CASTAFGEGYTF. Here the CDR3 DNA reads TGTGCCAGCACCGCTTTCGGGGAAGGCTACACCTTC.

This chain connects TRBV4-2 to TRBJ1-2; weak D call: TRBD1 (6 bases). Per germline, CDR1 LGHNA and CDR2 YNFKEQ. Trimming took 2 bases from V and 7 from J, leaving 11 bases between them. CDR3 size: 13 residues. CDR3 loop: CASSQTQGGGYTF. DNA of the CDR3: TGTGCCAGCAGCCAAACACAGGGCGGTGGCTACACCTTC.

Only a few counts were recorded for this clonotype. This rearrangement joins TRBV7-6 to TRBJ1-5, with D maybe TRBD1 (6 bases). V was clipped by 4 bases and J by 7 bases, with 17 bases between them. Germline CDR1 and CDR2: SGHVS and FNYEAQ. The length of the CDR3 is 15 residues. DNA of the CDR3: TGTGCCAGCAGCTCAAGGGGGTGGGGGGAACAGCCCCAGCATTTT. Its translation is CASSSRGWGEQPQHF.

The rearrangement joins TRBV6-5 to TRBJ2-2; D ambiguous. Looked up from germline, CDR1 is MNHEY and CDR2 is SVGAGI. V was pared by 6 bases and J by 6 bases, with 8 bases between. The CDR3 covers 12 residues. The CDR3 loop reads CASRGLAGELFF. The DNA of the CDR3 is TGTGCCAGCAGGGGCTTGGCCGGGGAGCTGTTTTTT.

The table lists this clonotype with many counts. The chain is built from TRBV6-5 and TRBJ2-5; 10 bases are a match to TRBD2. The CDR3 consists of 14 residues. Germline lookup yields CDR1 MNHEY and CDR2 SVGAGI. J lost 5 bases, V lost 6 bases, and 6 bases had no gene match. The DNA for the CDR3 is TGTGCCAGCAGCCCCTCTAGCGGGAGCGAGACCCAGTACTTC. Translation: CASSPSSGSETQYF.

There are many counts of this clonotype. J is TRBJ1-2 and V is TRBV20-1; a weak D match, TRBD1 (5 bases). CDR1 is DFQATT, CDR2 SNEGSKA, per germline (reference sequence). The CDR3 sequence is 14 residues long. V lost 8 bases and J 5 bases, leaving 21 bases between the germline ends. The chain's CDR3 is CSSYLGTLRYGYTF. Written as DNA, the CDR3 is TGCAGTTCCTACTTAGGGACGCTCAGATATGGCTACACCTTC.

The table lists this clonotype with many counts. The rearrangement uses TRBV7-8 and TRBJ1-2; the D gene is possibly TRBD1 (5 bases). The CDR3 contains 14 residues. Germline lookup yields CDR1 SGHVS and CDR2 FQNEAQ. Trimming shortened V by 2 bases and J by 2 bases, and 9 bases separated the two germline ends. CDR3 sequence (DNA): TGTGCCAGCAGCTTAAGCAGGGTGAACTATGGCTACACCTTC. It is translated as CASSLSRVNYGYTF.